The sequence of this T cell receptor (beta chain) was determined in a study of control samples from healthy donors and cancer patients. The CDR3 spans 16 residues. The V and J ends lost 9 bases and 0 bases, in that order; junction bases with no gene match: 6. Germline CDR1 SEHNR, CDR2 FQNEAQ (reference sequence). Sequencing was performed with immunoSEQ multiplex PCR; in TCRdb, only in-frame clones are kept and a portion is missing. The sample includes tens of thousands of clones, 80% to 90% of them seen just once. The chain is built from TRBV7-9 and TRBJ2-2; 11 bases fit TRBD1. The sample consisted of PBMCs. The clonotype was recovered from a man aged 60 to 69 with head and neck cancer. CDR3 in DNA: TGTGCCAGAAGAGGACAGGGGGCATCGAACACCGGGGAGCTGTTTTTT. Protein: CARRGQGASNTGELFF.